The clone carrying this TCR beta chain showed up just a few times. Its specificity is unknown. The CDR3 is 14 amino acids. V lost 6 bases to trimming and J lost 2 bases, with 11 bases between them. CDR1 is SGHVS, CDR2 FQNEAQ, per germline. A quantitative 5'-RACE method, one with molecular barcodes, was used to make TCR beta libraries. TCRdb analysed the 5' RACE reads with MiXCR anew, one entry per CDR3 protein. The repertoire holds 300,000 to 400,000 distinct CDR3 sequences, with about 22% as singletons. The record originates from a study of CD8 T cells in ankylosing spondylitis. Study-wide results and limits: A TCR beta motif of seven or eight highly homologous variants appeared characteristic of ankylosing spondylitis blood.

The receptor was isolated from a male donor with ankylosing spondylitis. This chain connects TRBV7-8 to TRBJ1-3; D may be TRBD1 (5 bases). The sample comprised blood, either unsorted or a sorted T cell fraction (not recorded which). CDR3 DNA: TGTGCCAGCAGGGGGGATCCCACTGGAAACACCATATATTTT. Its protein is CASRGDPTGNTIYF.